The T cell receptor beta chain under discussion was sequenced for a study of T cell responses to AZD1222 COVID-19 vaccine. Study background: Second-dose recipients at about 4 or about 12 weeks were treated as one pooled group. Study observations and caveats: Nearly half of spike-specific TCRs reportedly target variant regions that are unmutated in the B.1.351 and B.1.1.7 variants.

V was clipped by 8 bases and J by 2 bases; unmatched bases: 8. This CDR3 contains 14 residues. With respect to this clone: Its antigen is currently unknown.

Some clones are missing from TCRdb's copy, which holds only in-frame ones; the method was immunoSEQ multiplex PCR. The sample lists about 110,000 clones; about nine tenths were seen once. The V call is TRBV23-1, the J call TRBJ1-1; 7 positions agree with TRBD1. TRBV23-1 is filed as an ORF, its function uncertain. Sequencing was performed on peripheral blood, taken on day 0 of AZD1222 vaccination. This sequence was found in an adult in good health. This CDR3 is CASDRTGENTEAFF. The CDR3 DNA reads as TGCGCCAGCGATAGGACAGGCGAAAACACTGAAGCTTTCTTT.